The 21 T cell receptor beta chains below were found in one sample sequenced in a study of blood T cells in healthy people across ages. The use of a sample-barcoded 5' primer and a J-beta primer mix characterized a second PCR of 7 to 11 cycles. TCRdb redid the calling of the 5' RACE reads with MiXCR, one entry per CDR3 protein. The table records about 1.6 million distinct CDR3 sequences, about 35% of them present only once. Sample: blood. The receptors derive from a young woman in good health.

This chain joins TRBV7-8 and TRBJ1-2, with a possible D match to TRBD1 (6 bases). V lost 2 bases to trimming and J lost 4 bases, with 11 bases between them. This CDR3 has 14 residues. CDR1 is SGHVS, CDR2 FQNEAQ, per germline. The CDR3 loop reads CASSLSGASYGYTF. The CDR3 DNA follows: TGTGCCAGCAGCTTATCAGGGGCCTCCTATGGCTACACCTTC.

This clonotype was recorded a few times. This rearrangement joins TRBV28 to TRBJ2-7; D gene ambiguous. Per the germline V gene, CDR1 is MDHEN and CDR2 is SYDVKM. This CDR3 comprises 12 residues. Trimming removed 3 bases at V and 5 bases at J, with 8 bases between. The CDR3 is CASSFRPNEQYF. The CDR3, as DNA: TGTGCCAGCAGTTTCAGGCCAAACGAGCAGTACTTC.

This clonotype has more than one count but fewer than ten. This CDR3 reads CASSPGQGFFYEQYF. The CDR3 DNA reads TGCGCCAGCAGCCCCGGACAGGGCTTTTTCTACGAGCAGTACTTC. J is TRBJ2-7 and V is TRBV5-1, with TRBD1 matching over 8 bases. CDR1 is SGHRS, CDR2 YFSETQ, per germline. The CDR3 length is 15 residues. Trimming removed 4 bases from V and 3 bases from J; junction bases left unmatched: 9.

This clonotype was observed a handful of times. The CDR3 coding sequence is TGTGCCAGCAGTTATCCGGACGTAATCTCGGGACACCCGACCTACGAGCAGTACTTC. Translated, it gives CASSYPDVISGHPTYEQYF. The chain has TRBV6-9 and TRBJ2-7, with D possibly TRBD1 on 6 matching bases. Germline-derived CDR1 and CDR2 are MNHGY and SVAAGI. This CDR3 region has 19 residues. V lost 2 bases and J 2 bases, leaving 25 bases between the germline ends.

The chain has TRBV14 and TRBJ2-3; tentative D call: TRBD2 (5 bases). Trimming removed 0 bases at V and 4 bases at J, with 11 bases between. The CDR3 extends over 15 amino acids. Germline-derived CDR1 and CDR2 are SGHDN and FVKESK. CDR3 nucleotide sequence: TGTGCCAGCAGCCAAGATTACCGGGAATCAGATACGCAGTATTTT. This gives the protein CASSQDYRESDTQYF.

Ten or more counts support this clonotype. V and J are TRBV7-9 and TRBJ2-5; the D is unclear. The ends were cut back, 2 bases at V and 4 bases at J, with 11 bases in the middle. Germline CDR1 and CDR2: SEHNR and FQNEAQ (reference sequence). The length of the CDR3 is 14 residues. CDR3 amino acids: CASSLQRKGETQYF. Here the CDR3 DNA reads TGTGCCAGCAGCTTACAGAGGAAGGGAGAGACCCAGTACTTC.

Worth noting for this clonotype: Just one base apart from a much larger clone, this may be a read error. The V call is TRBV29-1, the J call TRBJ2-1; D is possibly TRBD1 (5 bases). The germline V gene has CDR1 SQVTM and CDR2 ANQGSEA. The CDR3 runs 15 residues. Trimming cost V 4 bases and J 1 base, with 14 bases left between them. The CDR3 loop reads CSVGAWNRSYNEQFF. Here the CDR3 DNA reads TGCAGCGTTGGGGCTTGGAACAGGTCCTACAATGAGCAGTTCTTC.

Many counts were recorded for this clonotype. The chain combines TRBV12-3 or TRBV12-4 with TRBJ2-1; the D is unclear. The CDR3 is made up of 13 amino acids. V was clipped by 5 bases and J by 0 bases, with 5 bases between them. As DNA, the CDR3 is TGTGCCAGCAGTCCATACTCCTACAATGAGCAGTTCTTC. Its protein product is CASSPYSYNEQFF.

J is TRBJ2-1 and V is TRBV4-1, with D possibly TRBD1 on 7 matching bases. This CDR3 comprises 16 residues. V lost 8 bases and J lost 7, with 24 bases in between. Germline V CDR1 and CDR2: MGHRA, YSYEKL. Here the CDR3 DNA reads TGCGCCAGCTGCCCCAGAGGACAGGAAGGGGGGAATGAGCAGTTCTTC. It encodes CASCPRGQEGGNEQFF.

The J gene is TRBJ2-6, the V gene TRBV11-2; 7 bases line up with TRBD1. V dropped 7 bases and J dropped 2; count of bases not matched to a gene: 11. The CDR3 is made up of 17 amino acids. The V gene's germline CDR1 is SGHAT and CDR2 FQNNGV. For the CDR3, the DNA is TGTGCCAGCACCCGGACAGGTAGAAAGACTGGGGCCAACGTCCTGACTTTC. This sequence encodes CASTRTGRKTGANVLTF. The variable domain in full, with the rest retrieved from reference TRBV11-2 and TRBJ2-6, is EAGVAQSPRYKIIEKRQSVAFWCNPISGHATLYWYQQILGQGPKLLIQFQNNGVVDDSQLPKDRFSAERLKGVDSTLKIQPAKLEDSAVYLCASTRTGRKTGANVLTFGAGSRLTVL.

This clonotype was detected only a few times. The rearrangement uses TRBV20-1 and TRBJ2-3, with 7 bases fitting TRBD2. CDR3 length: 13 amino acids. The V segment lost 4 bases and the J segment 2 bases; nucleotides outside the gene matches: 3. Germline V gives CDR1 DFQATT, CDR2 SNEGSKA (reference sequence). The CDR3 DNA is TGCAGTGCTACTAGCGGTCTCACAGATACGCAGTATTTT. Amino acid sequence: CSATSGLTDTQYF.

The chain links TRBV28 to TRBJ1-5; a weak D match, TRBD1 (5 bases). V shed 3 bases and J shed 4 bases, with 13 bases lying between them. Germline V gene data show CDR1 as MDHEN and CDR2 as SYDVKM. CDR3 size: 15 residues. In nucleotides, the CDR3 is TGTGCCAGCAGTTTTACCCAGGGACCTAATCAGCCCCAGCATTTT. It is translated as CASSFTQGPNQPQHF.

This clonotype appeared once. The rearrangement links TRBV5-1 to TRBJ1-1; D may be TRBD1 (6 bases). V dropped 4 bases and J dropped 8 bases, with 12 bases sitting between them. Looked up from germline, CDR1 is SGHRS and CDR2 is YFSETQ. CDR3 length: 12 residues. The CDR3 protein is CASSPDSPEAFF. The DNA for the CDR3 is TGCGCCAGCAGCCCGGACAGCCCCGAAGCTTTCTTT.

The chain joins TRBV12-3 or TRBV12-4 to TRBJ1-1; 10 bases line up with TRBD1. This CDR3 contains 16 residues. V trimming: 5 bases; J trimming: 0 bases; junction bases outside the gene matches: 6. The CDR3 DNA reads as TGTGCCAGCAGTGAGACAGGGGGCGGATTGAACACTGAAGCTTTCTTT. This translates into CASSETGGGLNTEAFF.

J is TRBJ2-5 and V is TRBV18; tentatively, D is TRBD1 (6 bases). The germline gives CDR1 KGHSH, CDR2 LQKENI. The V gene lost 2 bases and the J gene lost 3 bases, with 13 bases spanning the gap. The CDR3 has 15 amino acids. CDR3 bases: TGTGCCAGCTCACCAAAACAGGGAATGGAAGAGACCCAGTACTTC. Its protein product is CASSPKQGMEETQYF.

Comment on this clonotype: This may be a read error, as it is one base from a much larger clone. The V call is TRBV7-2, the J call TRBJ2-4; D is possibly TRBD1 (5 bases). The DNA end lines up better with TRBJ2-7; the J call may be wrong. The CDR3 runs to 15 residues. From germline, CDR1 is SGHTA and CDR2 FQGNSA. The CDR3 sequence is CASSADRQTTYEQYF. The CDR3 region has the DNA TGTGCCAGCAGCGCTGACAGACAAACTACCTACGAGCAGTACTTC.

This clonotype was seen only a few times. This chain joins TRBV20-1 and TRBJ2-3, with TRBD2 as a possible D gene (7 bases). CDR1 and CDR2 (germline): DFQATT, SNEGSKA (reference sequence). Trimming removed 5 bases from V and 2 bases from J, with 20 bases in between. The CDR3 totals 16 residues. CDR3 DNA sequence: TGCAGTGCTGACCGTTTGGGGGGGCCGTTCACAGATACGCAGTATTTT. This gives the protein CSADRLGGPFTDTQYF.

In this sample, this clonotype turned up a few times. The V and J genes are TRBV7-8 and TRBJ2-1; 13 bases fit TRBD2. This CDR3 comprises 18 residues. Germline CDR1 SGHVS, CDR2 FQNEAQ. Germline trimming cut 2 bases from V and 1 base from J; bases unmatched to any gene: 5. The DNA for the CDR3 is TGTGCCAGCAGCTTACGGACTAGCGGGAGTGAATCCTACAATGAGCAGTTCTTC. Translated, it gives CASSLRTSGSESYNEQFF. The variable domain in full, completed from reference TRBV7-8 and TRBJ2-1, reads GAGVSQSPRYKVAKRGQDVALRCDPISGHVSLFWYQQALGQGPEFLTYFQNEAQLDKSGLPSDRFFAERPEGSVSTLKIQRTQQEDSAVYLCASSLRTSGSESYNEQFFGPGTRLTVL.

V gene TRBV3-1 combines with J gene TRBJ2-5, with D perhaps matching TRBD1 (7 bases). Trimming removed 3 bases from V and 4 bases from J, with 18 bases in between. Germline CDR1 is LGHDT and CDR2 is YNNKEL (reference sequence). The CDR3 sequence is 16 residues long. The CDR3 DNA sequence: TGTGCCAGCAGCCAGTCCTGGAGGGACAGCCGAGAGACCCAGTACTTC. It specifies CASSQSWRDSRETQYF.

In DNA form, the CDR3 reads TGTGCCAGCTCACCACAGCAGCGGGGGGGCGATGAGCAGTTCTTC. Protein: CASSPQQRGGDEQFF. The V call is TRBV18, the J call TRBJ2-1; 10 positions match TRBD2. Germline V gene sequence: CDR1 KGHSH, CDR2 LQKENI. V shed 1 base and J 8 bases; nucleotides not matched to a gene: 5. The CDR3 is 15 amino acids.

V gene TRBV4-1 combines with J gene TRBJ1-1, with D unclear. CDR3 size: 17 residues. V was trimmed by 4 bases and J by 0 bases, leaving 18 bases between them. Per germline, CDR1 MGHRA and CDR2 YSYEKL. The CDR3 bases are TGCGCCAGCAGCCCAATGGGCCCTGCTGGAATGAACACTGAAGCTTTCTTT. Protein product: CASSPMGPAGMNTEAFF.